This is a list of T cell receptor beta chains from one sample in a study of T-cell memory formation after mild COVID-19. TCRdb itself ran the 5' RACE reads through MiXCR, one entry per CDR3 protein. The sample has hundreds of thousands of distinct CDR3 sequences, around 17% seen once. Sequencing was performed on PBMCs or a T cell subset sorted from them (not recorded which). Receptors originate from a man younger than 35 who had mild COVID-19 (a few samples of this study predate the infection). Cell type and time point are not known. Both conserved end residues are part of each CDR3. D genes are given only for firm matches. The size field is filled for only some rows; it gives once, few, many or a size class.

. . TRBJ2-2 13 TRBV6-2/TRBV6-3 TGTGCCAGCAGCCCCAGTCGTCTCGGGGAGCTGTTTTTT CASSPSRLGELFF
. . TRBJ1-1 15 TRBV7-2 TGTGCCAGCAGGTCGACGGGCGGATTGAACACTGAAGCTTTCTTT CASRSTGGLNTEAFF
TRBD2 . TRBJ2-1 14 TRBV11-2 TGTGCCAGCAGCTCGGGACTAGCGGGGGGGTCGCGGTTCTTC CASSSGLAGGSRFF
. . TRBJ2-1 10 TRBV12-3/TRBV12-4 TGTGCCAGCAGCGACGGGACAACGCGGTTC CASSDGTTRF
TRBD2 . TRBJ2-5 16 TRBV12-3/TRBV12-4 TGTGCCAGCAGTACCTTTCCTGCCGGACTAGACGAGACCCAGTACTTC CASSTFPAGLDETQYF
TRBD1 few TRBJ2-7 15 TRBV7-9 TGTGCCAGCAGCCCCAGGGGGCGGTACGGGGTCGAGCAGTACTTC CASSPRGRYGVEQYF
. . TRBJ2-1 13 TRBV20-1 TGCAGTGCTAGATTGCCAGTTTGGAATGAGCAGTTCTTC CSARLPVWNEQFF
. . TRBJ2-6 16 TRBV11-1 TGTGCCAGCAGCTTAGCCCCAGGGACTGGGGCCAACGTCCTGACTTTC CASSLAPGTGANVLTF
. . TRBJ2-5 12 TRBV5-1 TGCGCCAGCAGCCCGGAGGGGGAGACCCAGTACTTC CASSPEGETQYF
. . TRBJ2-7 13 TRBV9 TGTGCCAGCAGCGAGGGGACTTCCTACGAGCAGTACTTC CASSEGTSYEQYF
TRBD1 few TRBJ2-3 15 TRBV5-1 TGCGCCAGCAGCACCGGACAGGGGAACGCAGATACGCAGTATTTT CASSTGQGNADTQYF
. . TRBJ2-7 15 TRBV5-1 TGCGCCAGCAGCTTGGCGAGACTAGGGACCTACGAGCAGTACTTC CASSLARLGTYEQYF
. few TRBJ2-1 14 TRBV4-2 TGTGCCAGCAGCCGGACCGAAGGTAGGGAGAAGCAGTTCTTC CASSRTEGREKQFF
. few TRBJ1-2 15 TRBV9 TGTGCCAGCAGCGTAGAGGGCAGGGGCCACTATGGCTACACCTTC CASSVEGRGHYGYTF
. few TRBJ2-7 13 TRBV12-3/TRBV12-4 TGTGCCAGCAGTGGGTCGGTCTCCTACGAGCAGTACTTC CASSGSVSYEQYF
TRBD1 few TRBJ1-5 13 TRBV6-2/TRBV6-3 TGTGCCAGCGCAGGGGGAAGCAATCAGCCCCAGCATTTT CASAGGSNQPQHF
. . TRBJ2-1 15 TRBV7-9 TGTGCCAGCAGCCCCACAGGATACAGGCAGAATGAGCAGTTCTTC CASSPTGYRQNEQFF
. many TRBJ1-5 15 TRBV5-1 TGCGCCAGCCGACAGGACGGGGGAAGCAATCAGCCCCAGCATTTT CASRQDGGSNQPQHF
TRBD2 few TRBJ2-1 18 TRBV7-8 TGTGCCAGCAGCTTAATTGGGGGAGGGGTCGGCTCCTACAATGAGCAGTTCTTC CASSLIGGGVGSYNEQFF
. . TRBJ2-7 11 TRBV29-1 TGCAGCGTTGGGCTCGGGTACGAGCAGTACTTC CSVGLGYEQYF
TRBD2 . TRBJ2-2 17 TRBV6-2/TRBV6-3 TGTGCCAGCAGTTACAGGAGCGGGAGCCTTAACACCGGGGAGCTGTTTTTT CASSYRSGSLNTGELFF
TRBD1 . TRBJ1-5 17 TRBV20-1 TGCAGTGCTAGACGGCGGGACAGTGCGACCTTGTATGAGCCCCAGCATTTT CSARRRDSATLYEPQHF
. . TRBJ2-2 14 TRBV20-1 TGCAGTGCTAGAGGACCCGCGAACACCGGGGAGCTGTTTTTT CSARGPANTGELFF
TRBD2 . TRBJ2-1 15 TRBV7-8 TGTGCCAGCAGTCCAGTAGCGGGGGGGCGAGGTGAGCAGTTCTTC CASSPVAGGRGEQFF
. few TRBJ1-4 15 TRBV7-8 TGTGCCAGCAGCCACTTAAGGGGAGGGGATGAAAAACTGTTTTTT CASSHLRGGDEKLFF
TRBD1 . TRBJ2-2 15 TRBV10-1 TGCGCCAGCAGTGAGTTCAGGGGGCTCGCCGGGGAGCTGTTTTTT CASSEFRGLAGELFF
. . TRBJ1-2 13 TRBV28 TGTGCCAGCAGGTCTGGGGGACTCTATGGCTACACCTTC CASRSGGLYGYTF
TRBD1 . TRBJ1-1 15 TRBV4-3 TGCGCCAGCAGCCAATCAGAGACAGGGACCGGGCGAGCTTTCTTT CASSQSETGTGRAFF
. . TRBJ2-3 17 TRBV7-2 TGTGCCAGCAGCTTCCTCAGGGGTACTACCCTCACAGATACGCAGTATTTT CASSFLRGTTLTDTQYF
. . TRBJ1-3 12 TRBV12-3/TRBV12-4 TGTGCCAGCAGACAACAGGGAAACACCATATATTTT CASRQQGNTIYF
. . TRBJ2-3 14 TRBV20-1 TGCAGTGCTCGTCCCTACGGACGCACAGATACGCAGTATTTT CSARPYGRTDTQYF